The 25 T cell receptor beta chains reported below all come from one sample, sequenced in a study of OX40 agonist ivuxolimab in advanced cancers. Data came from immunoSEQ multiplex PCR; TCRdb stores just in-frame clones and leaves some out. This sample has around 25,000 clones, with more than 75% found just once. This specimen consisted of CD4+ or CD8+ T cells sorted from blood, obtained in a trial of the OX40 agonist ivuxolimab. All receptors derive from an adult with an advanced solid tumor such as melanoma, head and neck, liver or kidney cancer.

The rearrangement links TRBV6-1 to TRBJ1-2; 8 nucleotides align to TRBD1. Germline V lookup: CDR1 MNHNS, CDR2 SASEGT. The CDR3 spans 15 residues. The junction had 10 bases not matched to a gene; V was cut back by 10 bases and J by 0 bases. CDR3 sequence reads: CATPGGANANYGYTF. CDR3 coding DNA: TGTGCCACCCCAGGGGGCGCAAACGCTAACTATGGCTACACCTTC.

The gene calls are TRBV5-1 and TRBJ2-2; D call uncertain. The germline V gene has CDR1 SGHRS and CDR2 YFSETQ. Trimming removed 4 bases from V and 0 bases from J, with 7 bases in between. The CDR3 runs to 14 residues. The CDR3 DNA is TGCGCCAGCAGCGTGGAACCGAACACCGGGGAGCTGTTTTTT. Residues: CASSVEPNTGELFF.

The chain is built from TRBV11-2 and TRBJ2-7; D gene ambiguous. CDR3 length equals 14 residues. In germline, CDR1 is SGHAT, CDR2 FQNNGV. Trimming took 1 base from V and 0 from J, leaving 7 bases between them. The CDR3 DNA sequence: TGTGCCAGCAGCTTAGTAGGCGGCTCCTACGAGCAGTACTTC. It translates to CASSLVGGSYEQYF.

This clone was counted a few times. The V gene is TRBV5-1, the J gene TRBJ2-7, with 7 nucleotides matching TRBD2. Germline CDR1 is SGHRS and CDR2 is YFSETQ. J lost 5 bases, V lost 0 bases, and 5 bases had no gene match. The CDR3 totals 14 residues. CDR3 region: CASSLVLAGNEQYF. For the CDR3, the DNA is TGCGCCAGCAGCTTGGTTTTAGCGGGTAACGAGCAGTACTTC.

This clone turned up a few times. The genes are TRBV5-8 and TRBJ2-2, with D unresolved. CDR3 size: 16 residues. V was pared by 1 base and J by 5 bases, with 15 bases between. Germline lookup yields CDR1 SGHTS and CDR2 YDEGEE. The CDR3 loop is CASSLYVAHGTGELFF. The CDR3 coding sequence is TGTGCCAGCAGCTTGTATGTAGCCCATGGGACCGGGGAGCTGTTTTTT.

This sequence joins TRBV7-2 and TRBJ2-2; D is possibly TRBD1 or TRBD2 (5 bases each). Germline values: CDR1 SGHTA, CDR2 FQGNSA. The V and J ends lost 2 bases and 4 bases respectively, with 11 bases between them. The CDR3 runs to 15 residues. As DNA, the CDR3 is TGTGCCAGCAGCTTACTCGGGGACGGCACCGGGGAGCTGTTTTTT. As protein: CASSLLGDGTGELFF.

The rearrangement uses TRBV28 and TRBJ2-1, with TRBD1 matching 9 bases. Germline V gene data show CDR1 as MDHEN and CDR2 as SYDVKM. V dropped 8 bases and J dropped 4; count of bases not matched to a gene: 12. This CDR3 has 16 amino acids. The chain's CDR3 is CASVFGDRVEYNEQFF. The CDR3 coding sequence is TGTGCCAGCGTGTTTGGGGACAGGGTGGAGTACAATGAGCAGTTCTTC.

There are a few counts of this clone. The chain employs TRBV7-8 and TRBJ2-7, with 9 bases that match TRBD1. The CDR3 consists of 14 residues. CDR1 SGHVS and CDR2 FQNEAQ come from the germline V gene. J lost 5 bases, V lost 6 bases, and 8 bases had no gene match. CDR3 nucleotides: TGTGCCAGCAGGCGGGACAGGGATGCCAACGAGCAGTACTTC. Encoded protein: CASRRDRDANEQYF.

J is TRBJ2-5 and V is TRBV5-1, with 8 bases matching TRBD1. V shed 0 bases and J 4 bases; nucleotides not matched to a gene: 5. CDR1 SGHRS and CDR2 YFSETQ come from the germline V gene. The CDR3 length is 15 residues. CDR3: CASSLGQGMGETQYF. The CDR3 DNA reads TGCGCCAGCAGCTTGGGACAGGGGATGGGAGAGACCCAGTACTTC.

The J gene is TRBJ2-3, the V gene TRBV7-9, with TRBD2 identical over 8 bases. Germline CDR1 reads SEHNR; CDR2 reads FQNEAQ (reference sequence). J gave up 3 bases and V 4 bases, and 3 bases lay outside the gene matches. This CDR3 has 14 amino acids. CDR3 nucleotides: TGTGCCAGCAGCTACGGGGGGGTGACAGATACGCAGTATTTT. Translating gives CASSYGGVTDTQYF. Looking up the rest from reference TRBV7-9 and TRBJ2-3 gives the full variable domain: DTGVSQNPRHKITKRGQNVTFRCDPISEHNRLYWYRQTLGQGPEFLTYFQNEAQLEKSRLLSDRFSAERPKGSFSTLEIQRTEQGDSAMYLCASSYGGVTDTQYFGPGTRLTVL.

This clone came up a few times. The chain is built from TRBV4-2 and TRBJ2-3; maybe TRBD2 (7 bases). CDR3 length equals 16 residues. The V gene lost 1 base and the J gene lost 2 bases, with 13 bases spanning the gap. Looked up from germline, CDR1 is LGHNA and CDR2 is YNFKEQ. CDR3: CASSQGLRGATDTQYF. Here the CDR3 DNA reads TGTGCCAGCAGCCAAGGATTACGGGGGGCCACAGATACGCAGTATTTT.

This chain links TRBV28 with TRBJ2-7; 9 bases match TRBD1. The V segment lost 6 bases and the J segment 2 bases; nucleotides outside the gene matches: 11. Germline V CDR1 and CDR2: MDHEN, SYDVKM. The CDR3 is 16 residues long. CDR3 protein: CASRPNRGPSPYEQYF. In DNA form, the CDR3 reads TGTGCCAGCAGACCCAACAGGGGGCCAAGCCCCTACGAGCAGTACTTC.

The V gene is TRBV4-1, the J gene TRBJ2-2; 10 positions agree with TRBD2. The CDR3 is 17 amino acids. The germline gives CDR1 MGHRA, CDR2 YSYEKL. V lost 3 bases and J lost 6; bases outside the gene matches: 10. CDR3 sequence (DNA): TGCGCCAGCAGCCAGGGAGCGGGGGGGCCTTCTTCCGGGGAGCTGTTTTTT. Its translation: CASSQGAGGPSSGELFF.

The rearrangement joins TRBV4-2 to TRBJ1-1; the D gene is possibly TRBD1 (5 bases). Trimming took off 3 bases at V and 7 bases at J, with 9 bases between the two ends. Germline V gives CDR1 LGHNA, CDR2 YNFKEQ. The CDR3 is 12 residues long. The CDR3 region has the DNA TGTGCCAGCAGCCAGGGACTATTTGAAGCTTTCTTT. Translation: CASSQGLFEAFF.

The gene calls are TRBV28 and TRBJ2-5, with D perhaps matching TRBD2 (7 bases). Germline lookup yields CDR1 MDHEN and CDR2 SYDVKM. Trimming removed 6 bases at V and 7 bases at J, with 15 bases between. This CDR3 is built from 13 residues. In nucleotides, the CDR3 is TGTGCCAGCAGCTTAACAGGGAGGGGGACCCAGTACTTC. Its translation is CASSLTGRGTQYF.

This clone came up a few times. This rearrangement joins TRBV7-2 to TRBJ2-1, with a weak D call TRBD2 (5 bases). The germline V and J ends were trimmed by 1 base and 6 bases, with 10 bases remaining between them. The V gene's germline CDR1 is SGHTA and CDR2 FQGNSA. The CDR3 consists of 14 residues. CDR3 protein: CASSLDPSGNEQFF. DNA for the CDR3: TGTGCCAGCAGCTTAGATCCAAGCGGCAATGAGCAGTTCTTC.

The chain has TRBV7-4 and TRBJ1-2; D is uncertain. Germline V lookup: CDR1 SGHVT, CDR2 SQSDAQ. V lost 2 bases and J 6 bases, leaving 13 bases between the germline ends. The CDR3 has 14 amino acids. CDR3 DNA: TGTGCCAGCAGCTTACTTTGGATGCTCCATGGCTACACCTTC. Protein sequence: CASSLLWMLHGYTF. The entire variable domain, with the rest obtained from reference TRBV7-4 and TRBJ1-2, is as follows: GAGVSQSPRYKVAKRGRDVALRCDSISGHVTLYWYRQTLGQGSEVLTYSQSDAQRDKSGRPSGRFSAERPERSVSTLKIQRTEQGDSAVYLCASSLLWMLHGYTFGSGTRLTVV.

The rearrangement uses TRBV2 and TRBJ2-7; TRBD1 matches at 8 bases. The germline V gene has CDR1 SNHLY and CDR2 FYNNEI. The CDR3 contains 14 residues. The ends lost 5 bases at V and 5 bases at J; junction bases unmatched: 8. The DNA for the CDR3 is TGTGCCAGCAGTCCTCGACAGGGGTTCAACGAGCAGTACTTC. Protein product: CASSPRQGFNEQYF.

This chain links TRBV7-2 with TRBJ2-7, with 7 positions matching TRBD2. The CDR3 contains 13 residues. Germline trimming cut 1 base from V and 5 bases from J; bases unmatched to any gene: 2. Germline V CDR1 and CDR2: SGHTA, FQGNSA. The CDR3 coding sequence is TGTGCCAGCAGCTTAGTGGGGGGGAACGAGCAGTACTTC. Its protein is CASSLVGGNEQYF.

This clone showed up just once. The chain recombines TRBV28 with TRBJ2-3, with a possible D match to TRBD2 (6 bases). Germline V CDR1 and CDR2: MDHEN, SYDVKM. V dropped 2 bases and J dropped 0 bases, with 15 bases sitting between them. The CDR3 contains 17 residues. The CDR3 DNA reads TGTGCCAGCAGTTTACTTAGCAGGAGGGCCAGCACAGATACGCAGTATTTT. Translating it yields CASSLLSRRASTDTQYF.

The chain uses TRBV10-3 and TRBJ2-3; TRBD2 agrees at 8 bases. Germline trimming cut 2 bases from V and 4 bases from J; bases unmatched to any gene: 8. This CDR3 has 16 residues. CDR1 is ENHRY, CDR2 SYGVKD, per germline. DNA for the CDR3: TGTGCCATCAGTGAGCCGAGCGGGAGATCCCCAGATACGCAGTATTTT. It translates to CAISEPSGRSPDTQYF.

The chain links TRBV7-3 to TRBJ1-6; 8 bases are a match to TRBD1. Germline V gives CDR1 SGHTA, CDR2 FQGTGA. The CDR3 has 15 amino acids. V gave up 3 bases and J gave up 6 bases; unmatched junction bases: 4. In DNA form, the CDR3 reads TGTGCCAGCAGCTTTACGACAGGGGCTAATTCACCCCTCCACTTT. Amino acids: CASSFTTGANSPLHF.

The V and J genes are TRBV6-5 and TRBJ2-1; D may match TRBD1 or TRBD2 (5 bases each). The CDR3 spans 15 residues. Trimming stripped 2 bases from V and 8 bases from J, with 16 bases between. Germline V CDR1 and CDR2: MNHEY, SVGAGI. This CDR3 reads CASSYRDLSDHEQFF. DNA for the CDR3: TGTGCCAGCAGTTACCGGGACCTCAGCGATCATGAGCAGTTCTTC.

This clone was picked up a small number of times. The chain uses TRBV18 and TRBJ2-7; D is possibly TRBD1 (6 bases). The CDR3 is made up of 14 amino acids. Trimming stripped 1 base from V and 2 bases from J, with 9 bases between. CDR1 KGHSH and CDR2 LQKENI come from the germline V gene. CDR3 protein: CASSPLAGAYEQYF. The CDR3 DNA follows: TGTGCCAGCTCACCACTAGCAGGGGCCTACGAGCAGTACTTC.

The chain carries TRBV4-3 and TRBJ1-2; D call uncertain. Trimming left V 2 bases short and J 2 bases short, with 6 bases between. Looked up from germline, CDR1 is LGHNA and CDR2 is YSLEER. This CDR3 has 13 residues. CDR3 amino acids: CASSQPLNYGYTF. Written as DNA, the CDR3 is TGCGCCAGCAGCCAACCGCTAAACTATGGCTACACCTTC.